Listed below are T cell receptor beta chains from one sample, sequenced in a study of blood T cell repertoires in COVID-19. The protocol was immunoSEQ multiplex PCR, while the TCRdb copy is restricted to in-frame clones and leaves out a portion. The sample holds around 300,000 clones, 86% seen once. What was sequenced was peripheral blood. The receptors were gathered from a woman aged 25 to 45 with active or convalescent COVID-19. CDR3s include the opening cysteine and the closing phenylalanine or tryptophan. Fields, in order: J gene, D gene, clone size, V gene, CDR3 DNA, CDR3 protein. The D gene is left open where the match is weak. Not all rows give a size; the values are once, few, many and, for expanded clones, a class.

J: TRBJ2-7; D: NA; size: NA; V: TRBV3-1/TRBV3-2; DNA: TGTGCCAGCAGCCAAGATCGCGAGCAGTACTTC; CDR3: CASSQDREQYF
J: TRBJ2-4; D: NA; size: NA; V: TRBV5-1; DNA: TGCGCCAGCAGCTTGGCCCGAGGCCTCGCTATGGGGGGTAACATTCAGTACTTC; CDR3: CASSLARGLAMGGNIQYF
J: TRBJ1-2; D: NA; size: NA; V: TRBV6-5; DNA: TGTGCCAGCAGTTATAAAGCACTCTATGGCTACACCTTC; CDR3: CASSYKALYGYTF
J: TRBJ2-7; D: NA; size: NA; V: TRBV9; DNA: TGTGCCAGCAGCGCTCAAATGGGGGGTGGTCACGAGCAGTACTTC; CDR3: CASSAQMGGGHEQYF
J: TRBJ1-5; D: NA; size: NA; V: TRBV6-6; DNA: TGTGCCAGCAGTCCCCGGCGGGGGGGCACTAATCAGCCCCAGCATTTT; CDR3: CASSPRRGGTNQPQHF
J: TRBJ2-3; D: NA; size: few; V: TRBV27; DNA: TGTGCCAGCAGTCCCCAGGGCCGTAGCACAGATACGCAGTATTTT; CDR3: CASSPQGRSTDTQYF
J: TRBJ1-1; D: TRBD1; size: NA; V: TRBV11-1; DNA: TGTGCCAGCAGCACCCAGACAGGGGACACTGAAGCTTTCTTT; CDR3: CASSTQTGDTEAFF
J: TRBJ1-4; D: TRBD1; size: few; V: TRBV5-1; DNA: TGCGCCAGCAGCTTTACAGGGGATGAAAAACTGTTTTTT; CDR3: CASSFTGDEKLFF
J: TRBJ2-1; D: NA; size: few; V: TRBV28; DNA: TGTGCCAGCAGATCTTACAATGAGCAGTTCTTC; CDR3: CASRSYNEQFF
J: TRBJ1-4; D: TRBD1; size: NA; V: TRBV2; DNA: TGTGCCAGCACCCCGGGACAGGGAGGCACGGAAAAACTGTTTTTT; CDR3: CASTPGQGGTEKLFF
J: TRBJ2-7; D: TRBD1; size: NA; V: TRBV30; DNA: TGTGCCTGGAGACCGGGACAGGGGGACCAGTACTTC; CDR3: CAWRPGQGDQYF
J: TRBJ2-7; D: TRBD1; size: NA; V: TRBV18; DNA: TGTGCCAGCTCCCCCAGGACAGGGAAACACGAGCAGTACTTC; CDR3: CASSPRTGKHEQYF
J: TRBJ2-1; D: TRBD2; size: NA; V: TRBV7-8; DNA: TGTGCCAGCAGCTTCTCACTCGGACTAGCGGGGTCAAATGAGCAGTTCTTC; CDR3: CASSFSLGLAGSNEQFF
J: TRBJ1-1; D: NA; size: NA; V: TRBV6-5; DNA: TGTGCCAGCAGCCCAGTTACGTTGAACACTGAAGCTTTCTTT; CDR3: CASSPVTLNTEAFF
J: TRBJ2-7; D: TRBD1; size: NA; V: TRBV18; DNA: TGTGCCAGCTCCTTTGGGACAGGGGGCCATGAGTACTTC; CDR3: CASSFGTGGHEYF
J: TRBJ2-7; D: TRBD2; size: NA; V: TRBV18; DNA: TGTGCCAGCTCACCACAAAGGGAGGGCTACGAGCAGTACTTC; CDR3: CASSPQREGYEQYF
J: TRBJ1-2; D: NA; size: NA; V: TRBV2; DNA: TGTGCCAGCAGTGAAGCTCCTCGGGTACACGGGAGCTATGGCTACACCTTC; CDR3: CASSEAPRVHGSYGYTF
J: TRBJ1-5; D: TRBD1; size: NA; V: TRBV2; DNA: TGTGCCAGCAGTGGGGGACAGGGAAGGGATCAGCCCCAGCATTTT; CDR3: CASSGGQGRDQPQHF
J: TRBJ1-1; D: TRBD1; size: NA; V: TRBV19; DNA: TGTGCCAGTAGCATCGACAGGGCGTGGGGCGCTGAAGCTTTCTTT; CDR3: CASSIDRAWGAEAFF
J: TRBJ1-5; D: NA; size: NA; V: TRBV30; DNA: TGTGCCTGGAGTGGGGCCAATCAGCCCCAGCATTTT; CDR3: CAWSGANQPQHF